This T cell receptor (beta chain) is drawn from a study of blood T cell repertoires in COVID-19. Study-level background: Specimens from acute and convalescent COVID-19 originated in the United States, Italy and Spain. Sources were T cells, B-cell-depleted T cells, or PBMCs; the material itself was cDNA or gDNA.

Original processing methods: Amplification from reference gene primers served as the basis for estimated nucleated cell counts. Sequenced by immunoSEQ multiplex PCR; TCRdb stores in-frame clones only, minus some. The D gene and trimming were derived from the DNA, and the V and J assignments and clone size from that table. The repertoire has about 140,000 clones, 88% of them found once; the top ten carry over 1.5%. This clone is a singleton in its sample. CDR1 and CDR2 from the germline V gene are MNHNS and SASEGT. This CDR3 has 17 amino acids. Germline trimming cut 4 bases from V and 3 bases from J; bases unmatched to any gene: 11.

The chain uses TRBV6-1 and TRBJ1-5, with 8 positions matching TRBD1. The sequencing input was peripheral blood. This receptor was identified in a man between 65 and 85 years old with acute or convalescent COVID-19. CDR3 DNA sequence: TGTGCCAGCAGTGGGGATTTATTGCAGGGGGCCAATCAGCCCCAGCATTTT. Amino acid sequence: CASSGDLLQGANQPQHF.